Following are 9 T cell receptor beta chains from one sample sequenced in a study of long-term antiretroviral therapy in people with HIV. This was the immunoSEQ v3.0 assay at survey level. The repertoire was sequenced with immunoSEQ multiplex PCR; TCRdb's copy has only in-frame clones and lacks some. The sample lists 20,000 to 25,000 clones; 70% to 85% were seen once. The source material was unsorted PBMCs, sampled 0.1 years before starting antiretroviral therapy. These TCRs come from a man aged 18-30 years with HIV.

This clone has only a few counts. The chain uses TRBV7-9 and TRBJ1-2; 7 bases map to TRBD1. This CDR3 spans 15 amino acids. Trimming removed 4 bases from V and 0 bases from J; junction bases left unmatched: 5. The germline CDR1 and CDR2 sequences are SEHNR and FQNEAQ (reference sequence). The CDR3 DNA reads as TGTGCCAGCAGCTATGGACAGGCGACTAACTATGGCTACACCTTC. Its protein is CASSYGQATNYGYTF.

The J gene is TRBJ2-5, the V gene TRBV7-2, with a tentative D call TRBD2 (7 bases). CDR1 is SGHTA and CDR2 is FQGNSA in the germline V gene. The CDR3 totals 13 residues. Trimming took off 1 base at V and 5 bases at J, with 8 bases between the two ends. CDR3 DNA sequence: TGTGCCAGCAGCTTAGAGGGGGGGGAGACCCAGTACTTC. Translated: CASSLEGGETQYF.

The CDR3 DNA is TGTGCCAGCAGCCAAGAGGAGGCGGTCTACAATGAGCAGTTCTTC. This codes for CASSQEEAVYNEQFF. V gene TRBV4-2 combines with J gene TRBJ2-1, with D maybe TRBD2 (5 bases). This CDR3 has 15 amino acids. In germline, CDR1 is LGHNA, CDR2 YNFKEQ. V was cut by 0 bases and J by 3 bases, with 9 bases left in between.

On this clone itself: One end of the junction is discordant with germline, which a read error may explain. This chain links TRBV7-7 with TRBJ2-1, with 8 bases fitting TRBD1. Germline V gene data show CDR1 as SSHAT and CDR2 as FNYEAQ (reference sequence). The CDR3 loop spans 15 amino acids. The CDR3 DNA follows: TGTGCTAGCAGCTTGGTCCAGGGGGCGTACAATGAGCAGTTCTTC. Residues: CASSLVQGAYNEQFF.

This chain's CDR3 is CASRSDGIYGYTF. CDR3 coding DNA: TGTGCCAGCAGATCGGACGGAATCTATGGCTACACCTTC. V and J are TRBV7-9 and TRBJ1-2; D not resolved. The ends were cut back, 6 bases at V and 4 bases at J, with 12 bases in the middle. The CDR3 has 13 amino acids. From germline, CDR1 is SEHNR and CDR2 FQNEAQ (reference sequence).

The rearrangement links TRBV4-2 to TRBJ1-1; D is unclear. The V gene lost 0 bases and the J gene lost 6 bases, with 14 bases spanning the gap. Per the germline V gene, CDR1 is LGHNA and CDR2 is YNFKEQ. The CDR3 is 15 amino acids. CDR3 loop: CASSQEGGRVSEAFF. The DNA for the CDR3 is TGTGCCAGCAGCCAAGAGGGAGGGAGGGTGTCTGAAGCTTTCTTT.

V and J are TRBV4-2 and TRBJ2-1; D is uncertain. The CDR3 runs to 16 residues. The V gene's germline CDR1 is LGHNA and CDR2 YNFKEQ. V lost 0 bases to trimming and J lost 6 bases, with 15 bases between them. This CDR3 reads CASSQEYSYLLNEQFF. DNA for the CDR3: TGTGCCAGCAGCCAAGAATATAGTTACCTCCTCAATGAGCAGTTCTTC.

J is TRBJ1-1 and V is TRBV18; D is perhaps TRBD1 (6 bases). The length of the CDR3 is 12 residues. V dropped 5 bases and J dropped 3 bases, with 7 bases sitting between them. The germline gives CDR1 KGHSH, CDR2 LQKENI. CDR3 sequence (DNA): TGTGCCAGCTCAGGACAGTACACTGAAGCTTTCTTT. Its protein is CASSGQYTEAFF.

This rearrangement joins TRBV18 to TRBJ1-1; D is unresolved. CDR3 size: 15 residues. Trimming took off 6 bases at V and 4 bases at J, with 18 bases between the two ends. CDR1 is KGHSH, CDR2 LQKENI, per germline. The CDR3 protein is CASSSPARRSTEAFF. The CDR3 nucleotides are TGTGCCAGCTCCTCCCCGGCCCGGAGGAGCACTGAAGCTTTCTTT.